The clone carrying this TCR beta chain appeared many times. Antigen: not known. Researchers attached unique molecular identifiers to individual cDNA molecules. TCRdb reprocessed the 5' RACE reads with MiXCR, giving one entry per CDR3 protein. The sample has just under 60,000 distinct CDR3 sequences; 7.7% are singletons. The sample belongs to a study of early T cells in non-severe SARS-CoV-2 infection. Study information: Bulk RNA taken from unsorted whole blood was sequenced, leaving chains unpaired.

V was pared by 6 bases and J by 8 bases, with 13 bases between. The CDR3 contains 13 residues. CDR1 and CDR2 from the germline V gene are KGHSH and LQKENI. Study-level results: Matches to VDJdb favored anti-spike CD8 responses and missed private and CD4 specificities.

The clonotype was recovered from an adult who was a healthcare worker with PCR-confirmed SARS-CoV-2 infection or an uninfected control (not recorded which). The sequencing sample was made of whole blood. The chain combines TRBV18 with TRBJ1-4; D is uncertain. The CDR3 region is CASSGRHGEKLFF. CDR3 nucleotides: TGTGCCAGCTCTGGGAGACACGGCGAAAAACTGTTTTTT.